This T cell receptor beta chain appears in the sequencing data of a study of T cells in women clearing cervical HPV infection. Clones were read by immunoSEQ multiplex PCR, and TCRdb kept only the in-frame ones, dropping some. Here the sample table reports fewer than 35,000 clones. This clonotype originated in a woman aged 18 to 75 with a cervical HPV16 infection that either progressed to CIN3+ or cleared (not recorded which). What was sequenced was blood buffy coat.

CDR3 region: CSAPTSGGDNEQFF. CDR3 DNA (partial): TGCAGTGCTCCAACTAGCGGGGGGGACAATGAG. The chain joins TRBV20-1 to TRBJ2-1; 13 nucleotides line up with TRBD2. The read halts 3 residues ahead of the CDR3 end, with the missing end drawn from the germline J gene. Trimming at V came to 5 bases and at J to 5 bases, leaving 3 bases not matched to a gene. The germline V gene encodes CDR1 DFQATT and CDR2 SNEGSKA (reference sequence). The CDR3 has 14 residues.